This TCR beta chain was identified in a study of shared clonotypes between healthy human individuals. This CDR3 has 16 residues. Looked up from germline, CDR1 is MNHEY and CDR2 is SMNVEV (reference sequence). With 3 bases clipped from V and 0 bases from J, the junction kept 6 bases outside the gene matches. Naivety among CD8 cells was defined by CD45RO negativity and positive CCR7 selection, thereby excluding terminally differentiated effector memory CD45RA+ cells. Every contributor of samples was a Caucasian grown-up residing in Nashville, Tennessee. Sequenced by immunoSEQ multiplex PCR; TCRdb stores in-frame clones only, minus some. The sample shows around 550,000 clones, approximately 95% of them seen only once.

The sample taken for sequencing was naive CD8+ T cells sorted from blood. This chain links TRBV27 with TRBJ1-1, with 8 bases matching TRBD1. This TCR derives from a woman in her twenties or thirties in good health. This chain's CDR3 is CASSFSETGVNTEAFF. In DNA form, the CDR3 reads TGTGCCAGCAGTTTCTCAGAGACAGGGGTGAACACTGAAGCTTTCTTT.